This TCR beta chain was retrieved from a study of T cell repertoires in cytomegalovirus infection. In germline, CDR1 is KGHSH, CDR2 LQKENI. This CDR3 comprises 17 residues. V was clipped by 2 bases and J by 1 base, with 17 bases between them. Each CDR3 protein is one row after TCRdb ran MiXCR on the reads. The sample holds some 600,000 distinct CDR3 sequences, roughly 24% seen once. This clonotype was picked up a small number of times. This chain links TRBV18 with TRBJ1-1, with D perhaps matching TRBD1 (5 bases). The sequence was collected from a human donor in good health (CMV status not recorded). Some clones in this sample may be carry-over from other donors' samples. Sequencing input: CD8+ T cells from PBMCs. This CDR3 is CASSPWPRQRKNTEAFF. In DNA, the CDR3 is TGTGCCAGCTCACCATGGCCCAGACAGAGAAAGAACACTGAAGCTTTCTTT.